The next 27 T cell receptor beta chains were all read from a single sample in a study of shared clonotypes between healthy human individuals. Libraries were prepared by immunoSEQ multiplex PCR; TCRdb keeps only in-frame clonotypes and omits some of them. Counted here are around 2.3 million clones, approximately 96% occurring once; the ten biggest clones make up less than 0.15%. Sequenced: naive CD4+ T cells sorted from blood. The subset denotes: CD45RA+ positively selected. These receptors were obtained from a man aged 18-30 years in good health.

V is TRBV11-2 and J is TRBJ1-5, with unresolved D. The V end was cut by 1 base, the J end by 2 bases, with 9 bases between. There are 15 residues in the CDR3. Germline V gene data show CDR1 as SGHAT and CDR2 as FQNNGV. CDR3 DNA sequence: TGTGCCAGCAGCTTAGGCAATGTGGGCAATCAGCCCCAGCATTTT. Its protein is CASSLGNVGNQPQHF.

A note on this clone: The junction differs from germline at one of its ends, possibly a read error. Other nucleotide sequences in the sample specify the same CDR3. The CDR3 loop reads CASSLAYTGELFF. As DNA, the CDR3 is TGTGCTAGCAGCTTAGCGTACACCGGGGAGCTGTTTTTT. This chain links TRBV7-7 with TRBJ2-2; D perhaps matches TRBD2 (5 bases). Germline CDR1 SSHAT, CDR2 FNYEAQ (reference sequence). This CDR3 has 13 residues.

The J gene is TRBJ1-6, the V gene TRBV28; 8 nucleotides align to TRBD1. This CDR3 contains 16 residues. V lost 5 bases to trimming and J lost 13 bases; unmatched junction nucleotides: 16. Per germline, CDR1 MDHEN and CDR2 SYDVKM. CDR3 sequence (DNA): TGTGCCAGCAGTCTTTTCAAGACCGGGACAGGCATTCCCCTCCACTTT. It translates to CASSLFKTGTGIPLHF.

The CDR3 here is CASSYSLAGRGYEQYF. Here the CDR3 DNA reads TGTGCCAGCAGTTACTCTCTAGCGGGGAGAGGTTACGAGCAGTACTTC. The J gene is TRBJ2-7, the V gene TRBV6-5, with 9 bases identical to TRBD2. The junction had 7 bases not matched to a gene; V was cut back by 0 bases and J by 4 bases. The CDR3 is 16 amino acids. Germline assignment: CDR1 MNHEY and CDR2 SVGAGI.

The chain employs TRBV5-1 and TRBJ2-2; the D gene is possibly TRBD1 (7 bases). Trimming took 4 bases from V and 7 from J, leaving 26 bases between them. The CDR3 is made up of 18 amino acids. Germline-derived CDR1 and CDR2 are SGHRS and YFSETQ. CDR3 coding DNA: TGCGCCAGCAGCAGGGACTTCGAGGAACAGGGGTATGACGGGGAGCTGTTTTTT. This gives the protein CASSRDFEEQGYDGELFF.

The chain recombines TRBV20-1 with TRBJ1-2; D remains unclear. The V gene's germline CDR1 is DFQATT and CDR2 SNEGSKA (reference sequence). Trimming removed 0 bases from V and 10 bases from J, with 9 bases in between. This CDR3 contains 11 residues. CDR3 in amino acids: CSARDRGAYTF. DNA for the CDR3: TGCAGTGCTAGAGATCGGGGAGCCTACACCTTC.

The rearrangement links TRBV6-5 to TRBJ2-7; D may be TRBD1 (5 bases). Germline V gene sequence: CDR1 MNHEY, CDR2 SVGAGI. The ends were cut back, 2 bases at V and 3 bases at J, with 14 bases in the middle. The CDR3 covers 15 residues. CDR3 sequence: CASSYGQAQGYEQYF. The CDR3 nucleotides are TGTGCCAGCAGTTACGGGCAGGCCCAGGGCTACGAGCAGTACTTC.

The chain links TRBV19 to TRBJ2-3, with 13 bases identical to TRBD2. Per germline, CDR1 LNHDA and CDR2 SQIVND (reference sequence). The V and J ends lost 5 bases and 3 bases, in that order; junction bases with no gene match: 8. The CDR3 has 17 amino acids. CDR3 DNA: TGTGCCAGTAGTCTTCGACTAGCGGGAGGTAATACAGATACGCAGTATTTT. It encodes CASSLRLAGGNTDTQYF.

The chain recombines TRBV18 with TRBJ2-6; D gene unclear. This CDR3 has 14 amino acids. V was cut by 4 bases and J by 0 bases, with 4 bases left in between. The germline gives CDR1 KGHSH, CDR2 LQKENI. The CDR3 DNA reads TGTGCCAGCTCACTTTACTCTGGGGCCAACGTCCTGACTTTC. Translated: CASSLYSGANVLTF.

V and J are TRBV7-6 and TRBJ1-1; tentative D call: TRBD1 (5 bases). With 1 base removed from V and 3 bases from J, the gap between germline ends came to 6 bases. CDR1 and CDR2 (germline): SGHVS, FNYEAQ. This CDR3 spans 13 amino acids. CDR3 nucleotide sequence: TGTGCCAGCAGCTTAGTGGGGGACACTGAAGCTTTCTTT. It yields the protein CASSLVGDTEAFF.

This chain uses TRBV19 with TRBJ1-4, with unresolved D. The CDR3 has 14 amino acids. CDR1 and CDR2 (germline): LNHDA, SQIVND (reference sequence). The V end was cut by 5 bases, the J end by 0 bases, with 7 bases between. The CDR3 spells CASSATATNEKLFF. CDR3 DNA sequence: TGTGCCAGTAGTGCTACTGCAACTAATGAAAAACTGTTTTTT.

The V gene is TRBV27, the J gene TRBJ1-5; weak D call: TRBD1 (5 bases). The germline CDR1 and CDR2 sequences are MNHEY and SMNVEV (reference sequence). Trimming stripped 1 base from V and 4 bases from J, with 11 bases between. The CDR3 loop spans 15 amino acids. The CDR3 DNA is TGTGCCAGCAGTTTATATGCAGGGTGGAATCAGCCCCAGCATTTT. Protein product: CASSLYAGWNQPQHF.

J is TRBJ2-5 and V is TRBV30; possible D gene TRBD2, 6 bases. The germline V and J ends were trimmed by 3 bases and 7 bases, with 21 bases remaining between them. The CDR3 contains 15 residues. In germline, CDR1 is GTSNPN, CDR2 SVGIG (reference sequence). The CDR3 region has the DNA TGTGCCTGGAGACCCACCGGGACTGTCGGTGGGACCCAGTACTTC. Its translation is CAWRPTGTVGGTQYF.

V usage is TRBV6-1 and J usage is TRBJ2-3; a possible D gene is TRBD2 (5 bases). The germline V gene has CDR1 MNHNS and CDR2 SASEGT. The CDR3 has 13 residues. V lost 5 bases, J lost 4 bases, and 10 bases lay in between. CDR3: CASSLSDSDTQYF. In DNA form, the CDR3 reads TGTGCCAGCAGTCTATCGGACTCAGATACGCAGTATTTT.

The rearrangement links TRBV29-1 to TRBJ2-2; no reliable D call. Trimming cost V 4 bases and J 0 bases, with 9 bases left between them. This CDR3 has 14 residues. Per the germline V gene, CDR1 is SQVTM and CDR2 is ANQGSEA. CDR3 amino acids: CSVAGRTNTGELFF. In DNA, the CDR3 is TGCAGCGTTGCTGGCAGAACGAACACCGGGGAGCTGTTTTTT.

This chain uses TRBV7-9 with TRBJ2-7, with D maybe TRBD2 (5 bases). The CDR3 contains 14 residues. V was clipped by 4 bases and J by 4 bases, with 14 bases between them. Germline loops: CDR1 SEHNR, CDR2 FQNEAQ (reference sequence). The CDR3 DNA sequence: TGTGCCAGCAGCTACGCCAGGACTCCTTACGAGCAGTACTTC. This translates into CASSYARTPYEQYF.

Details on this clone: The sample has other DNA sequences that encode this CDR3 too. This chain uses TRBV28 with TRBJ2-7, with 7 bases that match TRBD1. The CDR3 runs to 11 residues. With 5 bases clipped from V and 7 bases from J, the junction kept 2 bases outside the gene matches. The germline V gene has CDR1 MDHEN and CDR2 SYDVKM. The CDR3 DNA sequence: TGTGCCAGCAGTCCAGGGGGAGAGCAGTACTTC. Translation gives CASSPGGEQYF.

The CDR3 region has the DNA TGTGCCAGCTCACCGAGTATGGGGATGTACGAGCAGTACTTC. Protein product: CASSPSMGMYEQYF. The chain uses TRBV18 and TRBJ2-7; D not resolved. The CDR3 is 14 residues long. Looked up from germline, CDR1 is KGHSH and CDR2 is LQKENI. Trimming took off 3 bases at V and 4 bases at J, with 13 bases between the two ends.

Concerning this clone itself: The sample holds other DNA sequences that translate to the same CDR3. The chain carries TRBV2 and TRBJ2-7; D gene uncertain. In germline, CDR1 is SNHLY, CDR2 FYNNEI. The V end lost 6 bases, the J end lost 0 bases, and 3 bases lay between the germline ends. This CDR3 has 11 residues. The CDR3 protein is CASRTSYEQYF. As DNA, the CDR3 is TGTGCCAGCAGGACCTCCTACGAGCAGTACTTC.

The V call is TRBV9, the J call TRBJ2-5; the D gene is possibly TRBD1 (6 bases). V lost 0 bases and J 1 base, leaving 13 bases between the germline ends. Germline V gene lookup returns CDR1 SGDLS and CDR2 YYNGEE. This CDR3 has 16 residues. This chain's CDR3 is CASSVGGTGPQETQYF. Here the CDR3 DNA reads TGTGCCAGCAGCGTAGGGGGTACAGGGCCCCAAGAGACCCAGTACTTC. The variable domain in full, completed from reference TRBV9 and TRBJ2-5, reads DSGVTQTPKHLITATGQRVTLRCSPRSGDLSVYWYQQSLDQGLQFLIQYYNGEERAKGNILERFSAQQFPDLHSELNLSSLELGDSALYFCASSVGGTGPQETQYFGPGTRLLVL.

The chain is built from TRBV19 and TRBJ2-4; D may correspond to TRBD1 or TRBD2 (5 bases each). The V and J ends lost 6 bases and 1 base respectively, with 16 bases between them. The CDR3 runs 16 residues. Germline V CDR1 and CDR2: LNHDA, SQIVND (reference sequence). This CDR3 is CASRPWDVVAKNIQYF. CDR3 sequence (DNA): TGTGCCAGTAGGCCCTGGGACGTAGTGGCCAAAAACATTCAGTACTTC. The entire variable domain, with the rest obtained from reference TRBV19 and TRBJ2-4, is as follows: DGGITQSPKYLFRKEGQNVTLSCEQNLNHDAMYWYRQDPGQGLRLIYYSQIVNDFQKGDIAEGYSVSREKKESFPLTVTSAQKNPTAFYLCASRPWDVVAKNIQYFGAGTRLSVL.

Comments on this clone: Within the sample, other DNA sequences also encode this same CDR3. The chain employs TRBV2 and TRBJ2-1; 14 bases are shared with TRBD2. Looked up from germline, CDR1 is SNHLY and CDR2 is FYNNEI. V was clipped by 6 bases and J by 8 bases; unmatched bases: 3. This CDR3 is 14 amino acids long. The chain's CDR3 is CASREGLAGDEQFF. The CDR3 bases are TGTGCCAGCAGAGAGGGACTAGCGGGGGATGAGCAGTTCTTC. Variable domain in full (rest from reference TRBV2 and TRBJ2-1): EPEVTQTPSHQVTQMGQEVILRCVPISNHLYFYWYRQILGQKVEFLVSFYNNEISEKSEIFDDQFSVERPDGSNFTLKIRSTKLEDSAMYFCASREGLAGDEQFFGPGTRLTVL.

This chain connects TRBV2 to TRBJ2-2, with a weak D call TRBD2 (6 bases). V was cut by 6 bases and J by 0 bases, with 11 bases left in between. CDR3 size: 15 residues. Looked up from germline, CDR1 is SNHLY and CDR2 is FYNNEI. CDR3 sequence reads: CASRPGTANTGELFF. The DNA for the CDR3 is TGTGCCAGCAGGCCCGGGACTGCGAACACCGGGGAGCTGTTTTTT.

About this clone: Other nucleotide sequences in the sample specify the same CDR3. The chain combines TRBV5-1 with TRBJ2-1; D might be TRBD2 (6 bases). The CDR3 is 15 residues long. Trimming pared 1 base from V and 0 bases from J, leaving 8 bases between. CDR1 and CDR2 from the germline V gene are SGHRS and YFSETQ. The CDR3 nucleotides read TGCGCCAGCAGCTTGCAGGGAGGCTCCTACAATGAGCAGTTCTTC. It translates to CASSLQGGSYNEQFF.

The chain joins TRBV28 to TRBJ1-1; D not certain. CDR3 length: 12 amino acids. The ends were cut back, 8 bases at V and 1 base at J, with 8 bases in the middle. Germline V gene sequence: CDR1 MDHEN, CDR2 SYDVKM. For the CDR3, the DNA is TGTGCCAGCGGACCCTGGAACACTGAAGCTTTCTTT. This translates into CASGPWNTEAFF. The whole variable domain, remainder taken from reference TRBV28 and TRBJ1-1, is DVKVTQSSRYLVKRTGEKVFLECVQDMDHENMFWYRQDPGLGLRLIYFSYDVKMKEKGDIPEGYSVSREKKERFSLILESASTNQTSMYLCASGPWNTEAFFGQGTRLTVV.

The chain has TRBV11-2 and TRBJ2-1; 8 nucleotides agree with TRBD1. Germline-derived CDR1 and CDR2 are SGHAT and FQNNGV. CDR3 length: 16 residues. Trimming removed 1 base from V and 6 bases from J; junction bases left unmatched: 8. The CDR3 region is CASSLVRPGGPNEQFF. The CDR3 DNA follows: TGTGCCAGCAGCTTAGTCCGGCCAGGGGGCCCCAATGAGCAGTTCTTC.

The gene calls are TRBV2 and TRBJ2-5; D ambiguous. Germline V gives CDR1 SNHLY, CDR2 FYNNEI. The V gene lost 6 bases and the J gene lost 1 base, with 6 bases spanning the gap. The CDR3 extends over 12 amino acids. This CDR3 reads CASSPRQETQYF. The CDR3 region has the DNA TGTGCCAGCAGCCCGCGCCAAGAGACCCAGTACTTC.